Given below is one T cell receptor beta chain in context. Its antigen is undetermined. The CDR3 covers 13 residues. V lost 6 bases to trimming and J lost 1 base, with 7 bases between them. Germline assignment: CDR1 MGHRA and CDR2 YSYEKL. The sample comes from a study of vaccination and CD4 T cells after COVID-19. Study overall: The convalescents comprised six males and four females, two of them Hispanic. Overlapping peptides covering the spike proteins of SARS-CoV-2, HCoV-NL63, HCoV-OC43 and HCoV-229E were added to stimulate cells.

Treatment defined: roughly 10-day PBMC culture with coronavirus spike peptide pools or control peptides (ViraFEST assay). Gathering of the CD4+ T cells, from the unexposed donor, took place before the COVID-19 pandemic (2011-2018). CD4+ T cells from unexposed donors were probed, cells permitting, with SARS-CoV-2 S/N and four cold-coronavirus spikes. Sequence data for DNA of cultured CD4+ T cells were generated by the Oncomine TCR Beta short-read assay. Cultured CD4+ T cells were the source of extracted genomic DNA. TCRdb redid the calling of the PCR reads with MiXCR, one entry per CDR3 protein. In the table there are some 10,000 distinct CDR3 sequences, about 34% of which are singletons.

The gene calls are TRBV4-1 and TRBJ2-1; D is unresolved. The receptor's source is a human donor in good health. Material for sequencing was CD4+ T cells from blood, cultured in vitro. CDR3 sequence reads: CASSRDSYNEQFF. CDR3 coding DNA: TGCGCCAGCAGTAGGGATTCCTACAATGAGCAGTTCTTC.